Shown below are 19 T cell receptor beta chains from a single sample sequenced in a study of shared clonotypes between healthy human individuals. The protocol was immunoSEQ multiplex PCR, while the TCRdb copy is restricted to in-frame clones and leaves out a portion. The sample comprises roughly 450,000 clones, 79% of which are singletons, and about an eighth rests with the top ten. Sequencing was done on a sample of PBMCs. These receptors were taken from a woman in her thirties or forties in good health. Some clones in this sample may be carry-over from other donors' samples.

CDR3 amino acids: CASSPGREEKLFF. The CDR3, as DNA: TGTGCCAGCTCACCAGGCAGGGAAGAAAAACTGTTTTTT. The chain recombines TRBV18 with TRBJ1-4; D may be TRBD1 (5 bases). The germline V and J ends were trimmed by 2 bases and 8 bases, with 9 bases remaining between them. Germline CDR1 is KGHSH and CDR2 is LQKENI. The CDR3 loop spans 13 amino acids.

As for this clone: Since a much larger clone is just one base distant, this may be a read error. Distinct nucleotide sequences in the sample also encode this CDR3. The chain recombines TRBV5-1 with TRBJ2-1; 8 nucleotides match TRBD2. The CDR3 spans 13 residues. CDR1 and CDR2 from the germline V gene are SGHRS and YFSETQ. The V and J ends lost 4 bases and 5 bases, in that order; junction bases with no gene match: 2. The CDR3 sequence is CASSQGLDNEQFF. CDR3 bases: TGCGCCAGCAGCCAGGGACTAGACAATGAGCAGTTCTTC. The full variable domain, in which reference TRBV5-1 and TRBJ2-1 provide the parts outside the CDR3, is KAGVTQTPRYLIKTRGQQVTLSCSPISGHRSVSWYQQTPGQGLQFLFEYFSETQRNKGNFPGRFSGRQFSNSRSEMNVSTLELGDSALYLCASSQGLDNEQFFGPGTRLTVL.

The V gene is TRBV9, the J gene TRBJ2-2; no reliable D call. The germline V and J ends were trimmed by 2 bases and 5 bases, with 7 bases remaining between them. Germline-derived CDR1 and CDR2 are SGDLS and YYNGEE. The CDR3 has 13 amino acids. CDR3 loop: CASSVYVTGELFF. DNA for the CDR3: TGTGCCAGCAGCGTGTATGTAACCGGGGAGCTGTTTTTT.

This clone showed up many times. The rearrangement uses TRBV10-3 and TRBJ2-3; 7 bases map to TRBD2. The CDR3 is 17 residues long. Germline trimming cut 3 bases from V and 0 bases from J; bases unmatched to any gene: 9. Germline V gene sequence: CDR1 ENHRY, CDR2 SYGVKD. The CDR3, as DNA: TGTGCCATCAGTGACGGTTTAGCGGGTGCTAGCACAGATACGCAGTATTTT. This translates into CAISDGLAGASTDTQYF.

The V and J genes are TRBV19 and TRBJ2-7, with 10 bases matching TRBD1. Trimming took 5 bases from V and 6 from J; bases not matched to a gene: 10. The CDR3 runs to 15 residues. Germline assignment: CDR1 LNHDA and CDR2 SQIVND (reference sequence). Here the CDR3 DNA reads TGTGCCAGTAGTCTCTCCGGGACAGGGGTTCTCGAGCAGTACTTC. This codes for CASSLSGTGVLEQYF.

The chain couples TRBV11-2 to TRBJ1-2; no clear D gene. The CDR3 extends over 13 amino acids. V was clipped by 3 bases and J by 4 bases, with 9 bases between them. Germline V CDR1 and CDR2: SGHAT, FQNNGV. CDR3 nucleotide sequence: TGTGCCAGCAGCTTGGAAAACCTCTATGGCTACACCTTC. Translation: CASSLENLYGYTF.

The chain is built from TRBV7-3 and TRBJ2-1; 11 bases match TRBD2. V dropped 2 bases and J dropped 6; count of bases not matched to a gene: 12. Germline V gene sequence: CDR1 SGHTA, CDR2 FQGTGA. This CDR3 contains 18 residues. The CDR3 DNA reads TGTGCCAGCAGCTTAGTGACTAGCGGGACGCCTGGGGGCAATGAGCAGTTCTTC. Its protein product is CASSLVTSGTPGGNEQFF.

J is TRBJ2-7 and V is TRBV13, with TRBD1 identical over 8 bases. Germline loops: CDR1 PRHDT, CDR2 FYEKMQ (reference sequence). The CDR3 length is 17 residues. Losses at the gene ends were 5 bases for V and 1 base for J; bases not matched to a gene: 13. The CDR3 DNA follows: TGTGCCAGCAGCCCTACCCTACAACAGGGGGGATCCTACGAGCAGTACTTC. Protein product: CASSPTLQQGGSYEQYF.

The CDR3 here is CASSQDLPGTYEQYF. The DNA of the CDR3 is TGTGCCAGCAGCCAAGATCTTCCAGGGACCTACGAGCAGTACTTC. This rearrangement joins TRBV4-2 to TRBJ2-7, with D perhaps TRBD1 (5 bases). This CDR3 has 15 amino acids. With 0 bases removed from V and 2 bases from J, the gap between germline ends came to 11 bases. The germline gives CDR1 LGHNA, CDR2 YNFKEQ.

The rearrangement joins TRBV29-1 to TRBJ2-1; 13 bases are shared with TRBD2. CDR3 length equals 14 residues. Germline CDR1 is SQVTM and CDR2 is ANQGSEA. J gave up 8 bases and V 8 bases, and 9 bases lay outside the gene matches. The CDR3 nucleotides are TGCAGCACCGGCGGGACTAGCGGGATCTATGAGCAGTTCTTC. It encodes CSTGGTSGIYEQFF.

The V gene is TRBV5-4, the J gene TRBJ2-7, with 7 nucleotides matching TRBD2. Germline lookup yields CDR1 SGHNT and CDR2 YYREEE (reference sequence). This CDR3 has 13 residues. V lost 5 bases, J lost 6 bases, and 8 bases stayed unmatched. CDR3 DNA: TGTGCCAGCAGGGACGGACTAGACGGCGAGCAGTACTTC. Translation gives CASRDGLDGEQYF.

The gene calls are TRBV19 and TRBJ1-1, with D maybe TRBD1 (5 bases). Trimming stripped 5 bases from V and 0 bases from J, with 16 bases between. CDR1 LNHDA and CDR2 SQIVND come from the germline V gene (reference sequence). The CDR3 runs to 16 residues. This CDR3 reads CASSPRDGPMNTEAFF. CDR3 DNA: TGTGCCAGTAGTCCCCGGGACGGTCCCATGAACACTGAAGCTTTCTTT.

This chain links TRBV2 with TRBJ1-1; D is ambiguous. The CDR3 has 9 residues. V lost 5 bases to trimming and J lost 6 bases, with 1 base between them. The V gene's germline CDR1 is SNHLY and CDR2 FYNNEI. The CDR3 loop reads CASSSEAFF. CDR3 nucleotides: TGTGCCAGCAGTTCTGAAGCTTTCTTT.

In its sample, this clone was seen a few times. The chain employs TRBV29-1 and TRBJ2-3; the D gene is possibly TRBD2 (6 bases). Trimming took 3 bases from V and 2 from J, leaving 9 bases between them. The CDR3 is made up of 13 amino acids. Germline loops: CDR1 SQVTM, CDR2 ANQGSEA. CDR3 loop: CSVEGGTTDTQYF. The CDR3 DNA follows: TGCAGCGTTGAGGGCGGGACCACAGATACGCAGTATTTT.

The chain recombines TRBV30 with TRBJ1-1; D remains unclear. V was pared by 0 bases and J by 3 bases, with 8 bases between. The length of the CDR3 is 13 residues. Germline V gives CDR1 GTSNPN, CDR2 SVGIG (reference sequence). CDR3 sequence reads: CAWSVGIYTEAFF. The DNA of the CDR3 is TGTGCCTGGAGTGTGGGAATCTACACTGAAGCTTTCTTT. Complete variable domain (other parts from reference TRBV30 and TRBJ1-1): SQTIHQWPATLVQPVGSPLSLECTVEGTSNPNLYWYRQAAGRGLQLLFYSVGIGQISSEVPQNLSASRPQDRQFILSSKKLLLSDSGFYLCAWSVGIYTEAFFGQGTRLTVV.

Turning to this clone: A much larger clone differs from this one at a single base, so this may be a read error. This rearrangement joins TRBV11-1 to TRBJ1-2; D call uncertain. The CDR3 covers 14 residues. The germline V and J ends were trimmed by 5 bases and 8 bases, with 18 bases remaining between them. Germline V gene data show CDR1 as SGHAT and CDR2 as FQDESV (reference sequence). CDR3 sequence: CASSPGIRREGYTF. The CDR3 bases are TGTGCCAGCAGCCCCGGTATCCGCCGAGAGGGCTACACCTTC.

The chain recombines TRBV5-4 with TRBJ1-4, with D perhaps matching TRBD1 (6 bases). CDR3 length: 13 amino acids. The germline gives CDR1 SGHNT, CDR2 YYREEE (reference sequence). V lost 7 bases to trimming and J lost 4 bases, with 11 bases between them. The CDR3 is CASSRGINEKLFF. In DNA, the CDR3 is TGTGCCAGCTCCAGGGGTATTAATGAAAAACTGTTTTTT.

J is TRBJ1-1 and V is TRBV6-6; D is perhaps TRBD1 (5 bases). Germline V lookup: CDR1 MNHNY, CDR2 SVGAGI (reference sequence). The V gene lost 3 bases and the J gene lost 4 bases, with 9 bases spanning the gap. CDR3 length: 13 amino acids. The chain's CDR3 is CASSYWGGTEAFF. CDR3 bases: TGTGCCAGCAGTTATTGGGGGGGCACTGAAGCTTTCTTT.

The gene calls are TRBV6-5 and TRBJ2-7; 8 bases agree with TRBD2. Unmatched junction bases numbered 4, after V lost 0 bases and J lost 6 bases. The germline V gene has CDR1 MNHEY and CDR2 SVGAGI. This CDR3 contains 14 residues. The CDR3 spells CASSYSGGGLEQYF. CDR3 DNA sequence: TGTGCCAGCAGTTACTCCGGGGGGGGCCTCGAGCAGTACTTC.